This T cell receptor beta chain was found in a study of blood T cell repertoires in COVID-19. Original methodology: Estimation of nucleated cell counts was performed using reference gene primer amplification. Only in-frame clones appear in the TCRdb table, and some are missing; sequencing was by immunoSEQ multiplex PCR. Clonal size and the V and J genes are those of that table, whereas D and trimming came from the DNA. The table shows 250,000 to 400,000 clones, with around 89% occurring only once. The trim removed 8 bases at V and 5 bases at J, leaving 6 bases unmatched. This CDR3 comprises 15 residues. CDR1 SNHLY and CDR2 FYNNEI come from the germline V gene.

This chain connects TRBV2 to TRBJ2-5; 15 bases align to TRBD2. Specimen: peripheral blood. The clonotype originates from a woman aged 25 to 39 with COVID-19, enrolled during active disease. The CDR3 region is CASRGLAGGSETQYF. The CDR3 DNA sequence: TGTGCCAGCCGGGGACTAGCGGGGGGTAGTGAGACCCAGTACTTC.